Presented here are 28 T cell receptor beta chains from one specimen sequenced in a study of spatial heterogeneity in lung cancer. TCRdb recomputed calls from the 5' RACE reads with MiXCR, one row per CDR3 protein. The repertoire has tens of thousands of distinct CDR3 sequences, approximately 6.3% of them found once; the top ten carry roughly 14%. The time point here: sample taken at primary tumor resection. This specimen was PBMCs, taken at surgery. These receptors originate from a female donor with early-stage non-small cell lung cancer.

This chain links TRBV28 with TRBJ2-5; D remains ambiguous. CDR1 is MDHEN and CDR2 is SYDVKM in the germline V gene. Deletions cut 1 base from V and 4 bases from J, with 10 bases between. The CDR3 sequence is 14 residues long. The CDR3 spells CASSLSGRRETQYF. The CDR3 DNA sequence: TGTGCCAGCAGTTTATCAGGAAGGAGAGAGACCCAGTACTTC.

The sample holds a few counts of this clonotype. The rearrangement uses TRBV6-5 and TRBJ2-3; 9 nucleotides agree with TRBD2. Germline V gives CDR1 MNHEY, CDR2 SVGAGI. Germline trimming cut 6 bases from V and 3 bases from J; bases unmatched to any gene: 7. CDR3 size: 15 residues. As DNA, the CDR3 is TGTGCCAGCAGGGAGACTAGCGGACCTACAGATACGCAGTATTTT. Its protein product is CASRETSGPTDTQYF.

This clonotype was detected many times. The chain recombines TRBV4-1 with TRBJ2-6; D is ambiguous. The V gene lost 1 base and the J gene lost 1 base, with 14 bases spanning the gap. The CDR3 totals 18 residues. Per the germline V gene, CDR1 is MGHRA and CDR2 is YSYEKL. DNA for the CDR3: TGCGCCAGCAGCCAAGGACTTCTGAGTAGGTCTGGGGCCAACGTCCTGACTTTC. This codes for CASSQGLLSRSGANVLTF.

In its sample, this clonotype was seen many times. The chain couples TRBV7-2 to TRBJ2-4; 7 nucleotides agree with TRBD2. From germline, CDR1 is SGHTA and CDR2 FQGNSA. V lost 2 bases to trimming and J lost 1 base; unmatched junction nucleotides: 2. This CDR3 region has 15 residues. In DNA form, the CDR3 reads TGTGCCAGCAGCTTATCGGGGGGTGCCAAAAACATTCAGTACTTC. Translated: CASSLSGGAKNIQYF.

This clonotype was seen only a few times. This chain links TRBV18 with TRBJ2-3; 8 nucleotides line up with TRBD1. The germline V gene has CDR1 KGHSH and CDR2 LQKENI. This CDR3 has 16 amino acids. V shed 1 base, J shed 1 base, and the junction held 4 bases outside the gene matches. CDR3 protein: CASSPRETGGTDTQYF. In DNA form, the CDR3 reads TGTGCCAGCTCACCACGGGAGACAGGGGGCACAGATACGCAGTATTTT.

The rearrangement uses TRBV12-3 or TRBV12-4 and TRBJ2-5; the match to TRBD1 covers 10 bases. The CDR3 runs 16 residues. V shed 6 bases and J 1 base; nucleotides not matched to a gene: 8. The CDR3: CASSPATGGFQETQYF. CDR3 sequence (DNA): TGTGCCAGCAGCCCCGCGACAGGGGGCTTCCAAGAGACCCAGTACTTC.

Ten or more counts support this clonotype. The V call is TRBV20-1, the J call TRBJ1-1, with D hard to call. The CDR3 is made up of 13 amino acids. The germline gives CDR1 DFQATT, CDR2 SNEGSKA (reference sequence). The V end was cut by 5 bases, the J end by 0 bases, with 10 bases between. The CDR3 region has the DNA TGCAGTGCTTGGGCTCCGTTGAACACTGAAGCTTTCTTT. It encodes CSAWAPLNTEAFF.

Ten or more counts support this clonotype. This chain connects TRBV12-3 or TRBV12-4 to TRBJ2-2; a weak D match, TRBD2 (7 bases). This CDR3 contains 15 residues. V lost 5 bases and J lost 4, with 14 bases in between. Here the CDR3 reads CASSGRGAVTGELFF. The CDR3 DNA sequence: TGTGCCAGCAGTGGTCGGGGGGCGGTCACCGGGGAGCTGTTTTTT.

This clonotype was counted many times. The gene calls are TRBV10-3 and TRBJ2-5; D remains ambiguous. The CDR3 totals 13 residues. V gave up 0 bases and J gave up 4 bases, with 6 bases separating them. CDR1 ENHRY and CDR2 SYGVKD come from the germline V gene. The CDR3: CAISESGGETQYF. The CDR3 coding sequence is TGTGCCATCAGTGAGTCTGGCGGAGAGACCCAGTACTTC.

This clonotype was recorded many times. The chain couples TRBV20-1 to TRBJ2-3; 9 nucleotides match TRBD2. The junction had 12 bases not matched to a gene; V was cut back by 6 bases and J by 5 bases. CDR3 size: 15 residues. Looked up from germline, CDR1 is DFQATT and CDR2 is SNEGSKA (reference sequence). The CDR3 here is CSAEGRGLAIDTQYF. The CDR3 region has the DNA TGCAGTGCAGAGGGGCGTGGACTAGCGATAGATACGCAGTATTTT.

This clonotype was counted at least ten times. The rearrangement joins TRBV7-2 to TRBJ2-4; D is unclear. The germline CDR1 and CDR2 sequences are SGHTA and FQGNSA. Trimming removed 5 bases from V and 0 bases from J, with 17 bases in between. This CDR3 has 17 residues. CDR3 protein: CASSPTTAVIAKNIQYF. The CDR3 DNA follows: TGTGCCAGCAGCCCTACTACGGCGGTAATAGCCAAAAACATTCAGTACTTC.

This clonotype was detected ten times or more. The rearrangement links TRBV5-1 to TRBJ1-4; no definite D call. In germline, CDR1 is SGHRS, CDR2 YFSETQ. V was trimmed by 0 bases and J by 7 bases, leaving 10 bases between them. The length of the CDR3 is 14 residues. CDR3 region: CASSLEGMGEKLFF. In DNA, the CDR3 is TGCGCCAGCAGCTTGGAAGGGATGGGTGAAAAACTGTTTTTT.

The chain couples TRBV5-6 to TRBJ2-1; TRBD2 matches 11 bases. V shed 4 bases, J shed 1 base, and the junction held 4 bases outside the gene matches. Germline-derived CDR1 and CDR2 are SGHDT and YYEEEE. The CDR3 totals 16 residues. The CDR3 sequence: CASSILAGVSYNEQFF. In DNA, the CDR3 is TGTGCCAGCAGCATACTAGCGGGAGTTTCCTACAATGAGCAGTTCTTC.

This clonotype has a count of ten or more. The chain joins TRBV6-2 or TRBV6-3 to TRBJ1-1; D is uncertain. V lost 8 bases, J lost 2 bases, and 9 bases lay in between. There are 12 residues in the CDR3. The germline V gene encodes CDR1 MNHEY and CDR2 SVGEGT. This chain's CDR3 is CASDRGNTEAFF. CDR3 in DNA: TGTGCCAGCGACCGAGGAAACACTGAAGCTTTCTTT.

This clonotype has at least ten counts. The chain uses TRBV10-3 and TRBJ2-6; D is uncertain. CDR3 length: 14 amino acids. V was clipped by 4 bases and J by 2 bases, with 6 bases between them. Germline V lookup: CDR1 ENHRY, CDR2 SYGVKD. The CDR3 loop is CAISGAAGANVLTF. CDR3 sequence (DNA): TGTGCCATCAGTGGGGCGGCTGGGGCCAACGTCCTGACTTTC.

Written as DNA, the CDR3 is TGCAGCGTAGGACAGAACCAAGAGACCCAGTACTTC. Translated, it gives CSVGQNQETQYF. The V call is TRBV29-1, the J call TRBJ2-5, with D possibly matching TRBD1 (6 bases). V gave up 6 bases and J gave up 0 bases, with 8 bases separating them. The CDR3 covers 12 residues. Germline-derived CDR1 and CDR2 are SQVTM and ANQGSEA.

The J gene is TRBJ2-3, the V gene TRBV11-2; 7 bases fit TRBD2. The J segment lost 3 bases and the V segment lost 3 bases, leaving 6 bases of the junction unmatched. The CDR3 consists of 15 residues. Germline CDR1 reads SGHAT; CDR2 reads FQNNGV. CDR3 sequence (DNA): TGTGCCAGCAGCTTGCTCGCGGGGGTGACAGATACGCAGTATTTT. It encodes CASSLLAGVTDTQYF.

This clonotype was detected many times. V is TRBV11-3 and J is TRBJ2-7; D gene ambiguous. Trimming cost V 1 base and J 2 bases, with 12 bases left between them. The CDR3 length is 15 residues. Germline V lookup: CDR1 SGHNT, CDR2 YENEEA. CDR3 sequence (DNA): TGTGCCAGCAGCTTAGCTGGGTCCGACGCCTACGAGCAGTACTTC. Protein product: CASSLAGSDAYEQYF.

This clonotype was counted between two and nine times. This rearrangement joins TRBV11-2 to TRBJ1-3, with D tentatively TRBD1 (5 bases). Germline V gene lookup returns CDR1 SGHAT and CDR2 FQNNGV. This CDR3 region has 18 residues. V was pared by 4 bases and J by 4 bases, with 23 bases between. CDR3 sequence (DNA): TGTGCCAGCAGCTCCTTCCTGGGTGACAGACTCGGGGGAAACACCATATATTTT. This sequence encodes CASSSFLGDRLGGNTIYF.

CDR3 bases: TGTGCCAGCAGGATCCAGGGACAGGGGAACACTGAAGCTTTCTTT. It yields the protein CASRIQGQGNTEAFF. The chain combines TRBV12-3 or TRBV12-4 with TRBJ1-1; 9 bases align to TRBD1. This CDR3 has 15 residues. V trimming: 6 bases; J trimming: 1 base; junction bases outside the gene matches: 6.

This clonotype was counted ten times or more. This sequence joins TRBV29-1 and TRBJ2-3; a weak D match, TRBD1 (6 bases). The CDR3 extends over 14 amino acids. Trimming took off 4 bases at V and 2 bases at J, with 13 bases between the two ends. Germline CDR1 and CDR2: SQVTM and ANQGSEA. The DNA of the CDR3 is TGCAGCGTTGGTGGGGGCTCATACACAGATACGCAGTATTTT. Translating gives CSVGGGSYTDTQYF.

This clonotype has ten or more counts. This sequence joins TRBV19 and TRBJ2-5; D perhaps matches TRBD2 (6 bases). CDR3 length equals 14 residues. Germline V gene data show CDR1 as LNHDA and CDR2 as SQIVND (reference sequence). The V and J ends lost 5 bases and 5 bases respectively, with 15 bases between them. CDR3 residues: CASSAPGGKETQYF. CDR3 in DNA: TGTGCCAGTAGTGCCCCAGGAGGGAAGGAGACCCAGTACTTC.

This clonotype was counted at least ten times. This sequence joins TRBV3-1 and TRBJ1-1; D not resolved. The CDR3 runs 13 residues. Trimming left V 5 bases short and J 7 bases short, with 14 bases between. Germline assignment: CDR1 LGHDT and CDR2 YNNKEL (reference sequence). The CDR3: CASSFSPGNEAFF. CDR3 sequence (DNA): TGTGCCAGCAGCTTTTCCCCGGGCAATGAAGCTTTCTTT.

The chain joins TRBV6-1 to TRBJ1-1, with a weak D call TRBD1 (6 bases). The V gene's germline CDR1 is MNHNS and CDR2 SASEGT. The CDR3 contains 13 residues. V dropped 1 base and J dropped 6 bases, with 9 bases sitting between them. CDR3 in DNA: TGTGCCAGCAGTGAAGTCAACAGGGCTGAAGCTTTCTTT. Translation: CASSEVNRAEAFF.

This clonotype was seen at least ten times. The rearrangement uses TRBV2 and TRBJ2-5; TRBD2 matches at 8 bases. Trimming removed 6 bases from V and 2 bases from J; junction bases left unmatched: 2. Germline CDR1 reads SNHLY; CDR2 reads FYNNEI. This CDR3 contains 13 residues. This CDR3 is CASRGLEQETQYF. CDR3 sequence (DNA): TGTGCCAGCAGGGGACTAGAGCAAGAGACCCAGTACTTC.

Many counts were recorded for this clonotype. The genes are TRBV3-1 and TRBJ1-2, with unresolved D. Germline V gives CDR1 LGHDT, CDR2 YNNKEL (reference sequence). Trimming removed 2 bases at V and 4 bases at J, with 8 bases between. The CDR3 is 13 amino acids. Here the CDR3 DNA reads TGTGCCAGCAGCCAAATGGGTCCCTATGGCTACACCTTC. Amino acid sequence: CASSQMGPYGYTF. The variable domain in full, completed from reference TRBV3-1 and TRBJ1-2, reads DTAVSQTPKYLVTQMGNDKSIKCEQNLGHDTMYWYKQDSKKFLKIMFSYNNKELIINETVPNRFSPKSPDKAHLNLHINSLELGDSAVYFCASSQMGPYGYTFGSGTRLTVV.

This clonotype was observed many times. The chain employs TRBV3-1 and TRBJ2-7; tentative D call: TRBD1 (8 bases). In germline, CDR1 is LGHDT, CDR2 YNNKEL (reference sequence). The CDR3 spans 15 residues. The V and J ends lost 1 base and 2 bases respectively, with 12 bases between them. CDR3 DNA sequence: TGTGCCAGCAGCCAAGGGGGGGGACAGGCCTACGAGCAGTACTTC. Translated: CASSQGGGQAYEQYF.

V gene TRBV7-2 combines with J gene TRBJ1-3; D is undetermined. With 8 bases removed from V and 0 bases from J, the gap between germline ends came to 14 bases. The CDR3 spans 15 residues. Germline V lookup: CDR1 SGHTA, CDR2 FQGNSA. Here the CDR3 reads CASSPAPTSGNTIYF. In nucleotides, the CDR3 is TGTGCCAGCTCCCCCGCCCCGACCTCTGGAAACACCATATATTTT.